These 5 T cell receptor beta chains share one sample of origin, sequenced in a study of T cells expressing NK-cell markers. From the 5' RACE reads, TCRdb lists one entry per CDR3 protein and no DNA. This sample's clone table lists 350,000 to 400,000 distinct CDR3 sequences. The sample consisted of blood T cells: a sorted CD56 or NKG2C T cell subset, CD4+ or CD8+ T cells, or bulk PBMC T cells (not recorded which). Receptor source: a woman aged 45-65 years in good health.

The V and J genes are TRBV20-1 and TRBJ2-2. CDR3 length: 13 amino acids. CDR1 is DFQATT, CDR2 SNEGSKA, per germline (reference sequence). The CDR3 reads CSARTTSPGELFF.

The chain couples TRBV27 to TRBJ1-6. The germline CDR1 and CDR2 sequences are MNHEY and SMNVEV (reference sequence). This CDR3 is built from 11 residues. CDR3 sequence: CASGLRSPLHF.

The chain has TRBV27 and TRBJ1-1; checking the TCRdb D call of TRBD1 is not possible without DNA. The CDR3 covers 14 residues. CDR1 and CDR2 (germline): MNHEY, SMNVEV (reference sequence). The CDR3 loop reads CASSPTGGNTEAFF.

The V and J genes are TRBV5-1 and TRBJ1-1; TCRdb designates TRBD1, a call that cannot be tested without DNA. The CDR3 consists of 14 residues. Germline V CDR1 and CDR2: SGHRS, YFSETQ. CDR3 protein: CASSLVGGSGEAFF.

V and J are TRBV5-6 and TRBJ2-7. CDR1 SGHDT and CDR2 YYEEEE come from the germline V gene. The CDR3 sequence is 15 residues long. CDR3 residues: CASSLTPRDSYEQYF.